One and the same sample provided the 25 T cell receptor beta chains below, sequenced in a study of regulatory T cells in long-lasting Graves disease. The time point denotes: persistent/refractory GD, antithyroid drugs over 5 years with positive TRAb. From PBMCs, RNA was extracted and then used to make the TCR library. iRepertoire HTBI primers and Arm-PCR of CDR3 regions built TCR beta libraries. Via MiXCR, TCRdb re-called the multiplex PCR reads, giving one row per CDR3 protein. The sample includes hundreds of thousands of distinct CDR3 sequences, around a fifth of them seen just once. The sequencing used peripheral blood mononuclear cells (PBMCs), collected when the disease was refractory, from a patient treated with antithyroid drugs. The receptors were sampled from a female donor with Graves disease.

With respect to this clonotype: Sequence at one end of the junction differs from germline and may be a read error. The chain combines TRBV20-1 with TRBJ2-5; 12 nucleotides agree with TRBD2. CDR1 is DFQATT, CDR2 SNEGSKA, per germline (reference sequence). The length of the CDR3 is 14 residues. CDR3 bases: TGCAATGCTAGGACTAGCGGGAACCAAGAGACCCAGTACTTC. Translation gives CNARTSGNQETQYF.

This clonotype was seen more than once but under ten times. The rearrangement uses TRBV6-1 and TRBJ1-4, with unresolved D. V was clipped by 6 bases and J by 8 bases, with 16 bases between them. CDR3 length: 14 amino acids. CDR1 is MNHNS and CDR2 is SASEGT in the germline V gene. The CDR3 nucleotides read TGTGCCAGCAGCCCCTCCAGCCTAAGGGAAAAACTGTTTTTT. Protein sequence: CASSPSSLREKLFF.

This clonotype showed up just a few times. The chain links TRBV6-1 to TRBJ1-1, with a weak D call TRBD1 (5 bases). V shed 6 bases and J shed 1 base, with 12 bases lying between them. The germline gives CDR1 MNHNS, CDR2 SASEGT. The CDR3 loop spans 14 amino acids. CDR3 in amino acids: CASRGGTANTEAFF. CDR3 nucleotide sequence: TGTGCCAGCAGGGGCGGGACCGCGAACACTGAAGCTTTCTTT.

This clonotype has at least ten counts. The V and J genes are TRBV24-1 and TRBJ2-2, with 8 nucleotides matching TRBD1. The CDR3 length is 15 residues. Germline V gene data show CDR1 as KGHDR and CDR2 as SFDVKD. After removal of 3 bases from V and 5 bases from J, the junction contained 4 bases not matched to a gene. The CDR3 bases are TGTGCCACCAGTGATCCGAGGACAGGGACCGGGGAGCTGTTTTTT. The encoded protein is CATSDPRTGTGELFF.

In its sample, this clonotype was seen a few times. The chain is built from TRBV20-1 and TRBJ1-2; 9 nucleotides match TRBD1. Germline V lookup: CDR1 DFQATT, CDR2 SNEGSKA (reference sequence). The CDR3 contains 12 residues. V lost 6 bases and J lost 6; bases outside the gene matches: 5. The DNA for the CDR3 is TGCAGTGCCCAGGACAGGGGCGATGGCTACACCTTC. This gives the protein CSAQDRGDGYTF.

The chain couples TRBV7-6 to TRBJ2-1; 7 nucleotides agree with TRBD1. The CDR3 runs to 17 residues. J lost 5 bases, V lost 2 bases, and 12 bases had no gene match. Germline loops: CDR1 SGHVS, CDR2 FNYEAQ. CDR3 sequence (DNA): TGTGCCAGCAGCTTACGGCCCGGGACAGAGAGGGACAATGAGCAGTTCTTC. Its protein is CASSLRPGTERDNEQFF.

This clonotype was seen more than once but under ten times. The V and J genes are TRBV7-2 and TRBJ2-7, with a tentative D call TRBD1 (6 bases). There are 14 residues in the CDR3. Trimming stripped 4 bases from V and 5 bases from J, with 15 bases between. Germline CDR1 reads SGHTA; CDR2 reads FQGNSA. CDR3 protein: CASSSHTQGHEQYF. The DNA for the CDR3 is TGTGCCAGCAGCTCTCACACACAGGGCCACGAGCAGTACTTC.

This clonotype was seen many times. This sequence joins TRBV12-3 or TRBV12-4 and TRBJ2-5; D is uncertain. V lost 9 bases and J 5 bases, leaving 13 bases between the germline ends. The CDR3 length is 12 residues. Here the CDR3 reads CASRRRFETQYF. For the CDR3, the DNA is TGTGCCAGTCGACGGCGCTTTGAGACCCAGTACTTC.

This clonotype was counted between two and nine times. V is TRBV19 and J is TRBJ1-2; 7 nucleotides align to TRBD1. J was trimmed by 4 bases and V by 4 bases; bases with no gene match: 9. The CDR3 is 15 amino acids. CDR1 is LNHDA, CDR2 SQIVND, per germline (reference sequence). The CDR3 DNA follows: TGTGCCAGTAGTACAAATACCGGGACAGCCTATGGCTACACCTTC. Residues: CASSTNTGTAYGYTF.

This clonotype was found many times. The chain uses TRBV28 and TRBJ1-2; D ambiguous. This CDR3 has 15 residues. V lost 6 bases and J 4 bases, leaving 18 bases between the germline ends. Per the germline V gene, CDR1 is MDHEN and CDR2 is SYDVKM. CDR3 coding DNA: TGTGCCAGCAGCCTACTGGCGGAGGCCTTCTATGGCTACACCTTC. Translating it yields CASSLLAEAFYGYTF.

This clonotype showed up many times. The CDR3 DNA reads TGTGCCAGCAGTGACAGGGGATTTTGGGGGAAAACTGAAGCTTTCTTT. This encodes CASSDRGFWGKTEAFF. This sequence joins TRBV12-3 or TRBV12-4 and TRBJ1-1, with 8 bases aligning to TRBD1. The CDR3 spans 16 residues. V lost 5 bases, J lost 5 bases, and 13 bases stayed unmatched.

The chain is built from TRBV7-9 and TRBJ1-4; D not certain. V gave up 1 base and J gave up 0 bases, with 6 bases separating them. Germline CDR1 and CDR2: SEHNR and FQNEAQ (reference sequence). The CDR3 contains 15 residues. DNA for the CDR3: TGTGCCAGCAGCTTAGAGCGGTCAACTAATGAAAAACTGTTTTTT. It specifies CASSLERSTNEKLFF.

This clonotype was observed a few times. The rearrangement uses TRBV19 and TRBJ2-2, with D unclear. The CDR3 covers 14 residues. CDR1 and CDR2 (germline): LNHDA, SQIVND (reference sequence). V dropped 3 bases and J dropped 3 bases, with 8 bases sitting between them. For the CDR3, the DNA is TGTGCCAGTAGTATTGGGCATTACACCGGGGAGCTGTTTTTT. It translates to CASSIGHYTGELFF.

The sample holds a few counts of this clonotype. V usage is TRBV28 and J usage is TRBJ2-1; D possibly corresponds to TRBD1 (5 bases). CDR1 is MDHEN, CDR2 SYDVKM, per germline. Trimming removed 5 bases at V and 5 bases at J, with 16 bases between. The CDR3 spans 15 residues. Here the CDR3 DNA reads TGTGCCAGCAGTCTCTACAGGCCCCAGGACAATGAGCAGTTCTTC. This gives the protein CASSLYRPQDNEQFF. The full variable domain, in which reference TRBV28 and TRBJ2-1 provide the parts outside the CDR3, is DVKVTQSSRYLVKRTGEKVFLECVQDMDHENMFWYRQDPGLGLRLIYFSYDVKMKEKGDIPEGYSVSREKKERFSLILESASTNQTSMYLCASSLYRPQDNEQFFGPGTRLTVL.

The chain carries TRBV7-9 and TRBJ1-2; no clear D. This CDR3 spans 12 amino acids. Trimming shortened V by 2 bases and J by 6 bases, and 7 bases separated the two germline ends. Per germline, CDR1 SEHNR and CDR2 FQNEAQ (reference sequence). The CDR3 spells CASSLRENGYTF. The CDR3 DNA follows: TGTGCCAGCAGCTTACGAGAAAATGGCTACACCTTC.

This clonotype came up a few times. The chain employs TRBV18 and TRBJ1-1; weak D call: TRBD1 (5 bases). This CDR3 region has 13 residues. The V end lost 2 bases, the J end lost 5 bases, and 9 bases lay between the germline ends. Germline V gene sequence: CDR1 KGHSH, CDR2 LQKENI. The CDR3 loop is CASSPSGRTEAFF. The CDR3 bases are TGTGCCAGCTCACCATCAGGGCGGACTGAAGCTTTCTTT.

V gene TRBV29-1 combines with J gene TRBJ1-6; 9 positions agree with TRBD1. This CDR3 has 14 residues. The J segment lost 4 bases and the V segment lost 8 bases, leaving 6 bases of the junction unmatched. Germline V gene data show CDR1 as SQVTM and CDR2 as ANQGSEA. The CDR3 DNA is TGCAGCCCGGGGACAGGGCTTTATAATTCACCCCTCCACTTT. As protein: CSPGTGLYNSPLHF.

At least ten counts were recorded for this clonotype. The V call is TRBV9, the J call TRBJ1-2, with D possibly TRBD1 on 5 matching bases. Germline CDR1 is SGDLS and CDR2 is YYNGEE. Deletions cut 3 bases from V and 2 bases from J, with 14 bases between. The CDR3 is 15 amino acids. Here the CDR3 reads CASSEKMGVNYGYTF. CDR3 nucleotides: TGTGCCAGCAGCGAAAAAATGGGGGTCAACTATGGCTACACCTTC.

The sample holds a few counts of this clonotype. The chain has TRBV5-1 and TRBJ1-1, with D possibly matching TRBD1 (5 bases). V was clipped by 3 bases and J by 1 base, with 13 bases between them. Germline assignment: CDR1 SGHRS and CDR2 YFSETQ. CDR3 length: 15 amino acids. CDR3 in DNA: TGCGCCAGCAGCTCTCCTGGAGGGACGAACACTGAAGCTTTCTTT. Its translation: CASSSPGGTNTEAFF.

About this clonotype itself: A read error is possible here, since a much larger clone lies one base away. This chain joins TRBV30 and TRBJ2-5; no definite D call. The CDR3 is made up of 12 amino acids. Germline-derived CDR1 and CDR2 are GTSNPN and SVGIG (reference sequence). CDR3 loop: CAWGVSEETQYF. CDR3 nucleotides: TGTGCCTGGGGTGTCTCCGAAGAGACCCAGTACTTC.

The rearrangement links TRBV19 to TRBJ1-5; D not resolved. V lost 3 bases, J lost 0 bases, and 9 bases lay in between. The CDR3 runs 15 residues. CDR1 and CDR2 (germline): LNHDA, SQIVND (reference sequence). The CDR3, as DNA: TGTGCCAGTAGTATGTGGCAGGTTAGCAATCAGCCCCAGCATTTT. This translates into CASSMWQVSNQPQHF.

This clonotype was detected many times. The chain couples TRBV2 to TRBJ1-4; weak D call: TRBD1 (5 bases). Germline loops: CDR1 SNHLY, CDR2 FYNNEI. The CDR3 runs 15 residues. V was shortened by 7 bases and J by 4 bases, with 16 bases between the two germline ends. The CDR3, as DNA: TGTGCCAGCATTGTCGCCGGGACGGGTAATGAAAAACTGTTTTTT. Protein product: CASIVAGTGNEKLFF.

This clonotype was detected a few times. Mismatch with germline at one junction end may stem from a read error. The J gene is TRBJ2-7, the V gene TRBV29-1; D is tentatively TRBD1 or TRBD2 (5 bases each). The CDR3 runs to 13 residues. Germline V gene data show CDR1 as SQVTM and CDR2 as ANQGSEA. CDR3 loop: CSVEEGPMGEQYF. The CDR3 DNA is TGCAGCGTCGAAGAGGGACCTATGGGCGAGCAGTACTTC.

This clonotype appeared many times. This chain uses TRBV11-2 with TRBJ2-7; D is possibly TRBD1 (5 bases). Trimming pared 5 bases from V and 2 bases from J, leaving 13 bases between. Germline values: CDR1 SGHAT, CDR2 FQNNGV. CDR3 length: 14 amino acids. The CDR3 loop reads CASSTNEGAYEQYF. CDR3 nucleotide sequence: TGTGCCAGCAGCACTAACGAAGGGGCCTACGAGCAGTACTTC. The entire variable domain, with the rest obtained from reference TRBV11-2 and TRBJ2-7, is as follows: EAGVAQSPRYKIIEKRQSVAFWCNPISGHATLYWYQQILGQGPKLLIQFQNNGVVDDSQLPKDRFSAERLKGVDSTLKIQPAKLEDSAVYLCASSTNEGAYEQYFGPGTRLTVT.

Here the CDR3 reads CASSAARSETQYF. The CDR3 DNA sequence: TGTGCCAGCAGCGCCGCCAGGAGCGAGACCCAGTACTTC. The rearrangement joins TRBV7-3 to TRBJ2-5, with D uncertain. The length of the CDR3 is 13 residues. Germline assignment: CDR1 SGHTA and CDR2 FQGTGA. V gave up 5 bases and J gave up 5 bases, with 12 bases separating them.